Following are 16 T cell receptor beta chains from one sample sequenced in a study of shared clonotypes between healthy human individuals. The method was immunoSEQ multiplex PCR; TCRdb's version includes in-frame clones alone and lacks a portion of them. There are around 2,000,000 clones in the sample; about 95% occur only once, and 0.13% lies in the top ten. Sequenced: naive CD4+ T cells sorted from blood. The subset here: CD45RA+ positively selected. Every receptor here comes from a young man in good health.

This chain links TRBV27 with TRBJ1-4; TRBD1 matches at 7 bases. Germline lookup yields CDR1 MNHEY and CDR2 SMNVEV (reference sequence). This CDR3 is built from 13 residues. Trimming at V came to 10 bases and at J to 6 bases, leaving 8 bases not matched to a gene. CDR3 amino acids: CATKGGVDEKLFF. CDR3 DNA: TGTGCCACCAAAGGGGGCGTCGATGAAAAACTGTTTTTT.

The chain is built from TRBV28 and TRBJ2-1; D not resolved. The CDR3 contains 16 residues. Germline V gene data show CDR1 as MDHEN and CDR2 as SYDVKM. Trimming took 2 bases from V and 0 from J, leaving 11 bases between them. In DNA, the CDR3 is TGTGCCAGCAGTTTAATTAGCCTAGGCTCCTACAATGAGCAGTTCTTC. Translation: CASSLISLGSYNEQFF.

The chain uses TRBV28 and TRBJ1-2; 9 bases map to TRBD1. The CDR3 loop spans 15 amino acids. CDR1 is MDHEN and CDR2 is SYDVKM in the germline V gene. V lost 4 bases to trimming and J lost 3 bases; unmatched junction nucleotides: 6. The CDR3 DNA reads TGTGCCAGCAGTTCAAGTGGACAGGGGTACTATGGCTACACCTTC. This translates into CASSSSGQGYYGYTF.

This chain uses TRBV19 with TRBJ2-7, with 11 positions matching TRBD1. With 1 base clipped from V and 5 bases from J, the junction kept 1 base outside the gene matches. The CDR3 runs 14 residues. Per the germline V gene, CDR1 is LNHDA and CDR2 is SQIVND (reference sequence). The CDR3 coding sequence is TGTGCCAGTAGTATAGGGACAGGGGGCAACGAGCAGTACTTC. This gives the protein CASSIGTGGNEQYF.

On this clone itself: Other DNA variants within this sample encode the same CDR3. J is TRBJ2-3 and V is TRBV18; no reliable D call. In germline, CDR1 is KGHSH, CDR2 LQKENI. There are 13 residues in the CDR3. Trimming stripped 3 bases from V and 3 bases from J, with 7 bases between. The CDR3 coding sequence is TGTGCCAGCTCACCCCCGGCGACAGATACGCAGTATTTT. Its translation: CASSPPATDTQYF.

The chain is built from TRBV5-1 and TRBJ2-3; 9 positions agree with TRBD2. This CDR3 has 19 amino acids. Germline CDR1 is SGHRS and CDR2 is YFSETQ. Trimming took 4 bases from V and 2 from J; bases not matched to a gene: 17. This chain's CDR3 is CASSPGQLLAGGSTDTQYF. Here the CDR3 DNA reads TGCGCCAGCAGCCCGGGACAGTTACTAGCGGGCGGTTCCACAGATACGCAGTATTTT.

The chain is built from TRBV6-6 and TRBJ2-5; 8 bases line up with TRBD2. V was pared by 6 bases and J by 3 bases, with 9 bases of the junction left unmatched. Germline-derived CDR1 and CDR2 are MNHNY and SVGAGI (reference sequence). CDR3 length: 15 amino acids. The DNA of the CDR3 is TGTGCCAGCAGACCGCCGGGACTAGGGGAAGAGACCCAGTACTTC. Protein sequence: CASRPPGLGEETQYF.

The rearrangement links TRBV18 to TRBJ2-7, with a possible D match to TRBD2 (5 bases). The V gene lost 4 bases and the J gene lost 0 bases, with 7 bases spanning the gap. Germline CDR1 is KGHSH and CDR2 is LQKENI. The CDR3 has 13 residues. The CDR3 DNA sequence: TGTGCCAGCTCACGAGGGAACTCCTACGAGCAGTACTTC. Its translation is CASSRGNSYEQYF.

CDR3 nucleotide sequence: TGCAGCGTTTCCGGGACAGTGAAAGGCTACACCTTC. Protein product: CSVSGTVKGYTF. The V and J genes are TRBV29-1 and TRBJ1-2; TRBD1 aligns across 7 bases. Germline V gene lookup returns CDR1 SQVTM and CDR2 ANQGSEA. The CDR3 is 12 amino acids. Trimming took 5 bases from V and 8 from J; bases not matched to a gene: 8.

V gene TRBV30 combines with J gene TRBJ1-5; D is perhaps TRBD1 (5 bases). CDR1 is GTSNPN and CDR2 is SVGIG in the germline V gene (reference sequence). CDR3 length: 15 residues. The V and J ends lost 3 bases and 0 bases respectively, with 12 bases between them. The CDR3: CAWSPDKGSNQPQHF. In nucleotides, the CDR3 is TGTGCCTGGAGCCCGGACAAGGGTAGCAATCAGCCCCAGCATTTT.

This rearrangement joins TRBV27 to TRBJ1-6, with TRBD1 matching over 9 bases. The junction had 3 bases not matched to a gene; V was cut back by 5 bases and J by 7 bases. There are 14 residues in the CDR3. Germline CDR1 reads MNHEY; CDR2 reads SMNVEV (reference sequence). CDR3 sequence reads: CASSKTGGNSPLHF. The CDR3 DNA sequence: TGTGCCAGCAGTAAAACAGGGGGCAATTCACCCCTCCACTTT.

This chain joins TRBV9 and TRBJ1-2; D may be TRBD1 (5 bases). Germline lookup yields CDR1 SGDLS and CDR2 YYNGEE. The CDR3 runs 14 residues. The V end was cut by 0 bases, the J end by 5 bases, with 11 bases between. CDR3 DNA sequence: TGTGCCAGCAGCGTAGAGGGGATGGGATATGGCTACACCTTC. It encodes CASSVEGMGYGYTF. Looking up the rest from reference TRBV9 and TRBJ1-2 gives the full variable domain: DSGVTQTPKHLITATGQRVTLRCSPRSGDLSVYWYQQSLDQGLQFLIQYYNGEERAKGNILERFSAQQFPDLHSELNLSSLELGDSALYFCASSVEGMGYGYTFGSGTRLTVV.

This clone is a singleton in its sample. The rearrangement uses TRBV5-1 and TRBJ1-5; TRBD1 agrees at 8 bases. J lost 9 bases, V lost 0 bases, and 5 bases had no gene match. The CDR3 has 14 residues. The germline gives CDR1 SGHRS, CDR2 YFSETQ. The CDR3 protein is CASSLGQGFTPQHF. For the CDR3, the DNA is TGCGCCAGCAGCTTGGGACAGGGGTTCACGCCCCAGCATTTT.

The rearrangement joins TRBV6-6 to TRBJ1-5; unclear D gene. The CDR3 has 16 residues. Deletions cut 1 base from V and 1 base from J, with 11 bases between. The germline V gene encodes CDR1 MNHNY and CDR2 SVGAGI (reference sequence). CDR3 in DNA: TGTGCCAGCAGTTACTTAGCGCAGCCGAGCAATCAGCCCCAGCATTTT. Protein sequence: CASSYLAQPSNQPQHF.

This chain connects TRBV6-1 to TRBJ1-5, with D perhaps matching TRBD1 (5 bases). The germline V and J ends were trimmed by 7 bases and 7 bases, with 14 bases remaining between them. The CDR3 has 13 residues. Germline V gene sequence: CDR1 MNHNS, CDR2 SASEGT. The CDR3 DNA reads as TGTGCCAGCAAGTCAGGGTTAGGGCAGCCCCAGCATTTT. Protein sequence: CASKSGLGQPQHF.

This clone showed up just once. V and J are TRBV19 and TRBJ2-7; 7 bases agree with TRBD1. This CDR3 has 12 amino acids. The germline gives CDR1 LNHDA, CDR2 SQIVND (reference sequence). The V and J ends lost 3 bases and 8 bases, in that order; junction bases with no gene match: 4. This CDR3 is CASSITGEKQYF. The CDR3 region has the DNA TGTGCCAGTAGTATTACAGGGGAGAAGCAGTACTTC.